This T cell receptor (beta chain) was found in a study of blood T cell repertoires in COVID-19. Study overall: The cDNA or gDNA used as material had been derived from T cells, B-cell-depleted T cells, or PBMCs.

Authors' data handling: Reference gene primer amplification yielded estimated nucleated cell counts. Generated by immunoSEQ multiplex PCR, the TCRdb table keeps only in-frame clones and is missing some. V, J and clone size are taken as reported in that table, and D and trimming were inferred from the DNA itself. The sample yields some 170,000 clones, approximately 85% seen once. The CDR3 sequence is 15 residues long. Germline values: CDR1 SNHLY, CDR2 FYNNEI. The V and J ends lost 3 bases and 7 bases respectively, with 15 bases between them. Sequencing input: peripheral blood. The chain combines TRBV2 with TRBJ2-2; D perhaps matches TRBD2 (6 bases). This sequence was found in a man aged 35 to 55 with acute or convalescent COVID-19. For the CDR3, the DNA is TGTGCCAGCAGTGAGCCTGGGGGTAGCGGCGGGGAGCTGTTTTTT. Protein product: CASSEPGGSGGELFF.